These 18 T cell receptor beta chains originate from one sample sequenced in a study of response to subunit inactivated influenza vaccine. TCRdb independently ran MiXCR on the RT-PCR reads; one entry per CDR3 protein. The data contain approximately 490,000 distinct CDR3 sequences, approximately 7.8% of them singletons. Sequenced here: PBMCs from blood, sampled about 23 months after vaccination. Receptor source: a man aged 45 to 70 who received an inactivated influenza vaccine.

This clonotype was seen ten or more times. The CDR3 protein is CASMPAAGAGDTQYF. CDR3 DNA: TGTGCCAGCATGCCGGCGGCGGGGGCAGGAGATACGCAGTATTTT. This chain uses TRBV2 with TRBJ2-3; TRBD2 might be the D (7 bases). There are 15 residues in the CDR3. CDR1 is SNHLY, CDR2 FYNNEI, per germline. V gave up 7 bases and J gave up 5 bases, with 19 bases separating them.

V is TRBV29-1 and J is TRBJ1-1; D is ambiguous. Germline CDR1 is SQVTM and CDR2 is ANQGSEA. The germline V and J ends were trimmed by 7 bases and 5 bases, with 14 bases remaining between them. This CDR3 comprises 12 residues. The CDR3 nucleotides read TGCAGCGGTAGCAGGTCGGGGACTGAAGCTTTCTTT. Translation: CSGSRSGTEAFF.

Comments on this clonotype: One end of the junction is discordant with germline, which a read error may explain. V usage is TRBV20-1 and J usage is TRBJ2-6; tentative D call: TRBD1 (6 bases). This CDR3 has 17 amino acids. Germline V gene lookup returns CDR1 DFQATT and CDR2 SNEGSKA (reference sequence). CDR3 DNA: TGCAGTCCTAGAGAGACAGGTGTCATCTCTGGGGCCAACGTCCTGACTTTC. Residues: CSPRETGVISGANVLTF.

This clonotype was detected ten times or more. The chain employs TRBV20-1 and TRBJ1-1; D uncertain. Trimming left V 3 bases short and J 6 bases short, with 20 bases between. The CDR3 loop spans 15 amino acids. Per germline, CDR1 DFQATT and CDR2 SNEGSKA (reference sequence). The CDR3 protein is CSARTQGNAIPEAFF. The DNA for the CDR3 is TGCAGTGCTAGGACACAAGGGAATGCGATCCCTGAAGCTTTCTTT.

The V and J genes are TRBV28 and TRBJ2-7; TRBD2 matches at 7 bases. Trimming removed 8 bases from V and 2 bases from J; junction bases left unmatched: 6. Germline loops: CDR1 MDHEN, CDR2 SYDVKM. The CDR3 runs 13 residues. The CDR3 DNA reads TGTGCCAGCGAGCGGGATCTCACCTACGAGCAGTACTTC. It yields the protein CASERDLTYEQYF.

The chain is built from TRBV5-6 and TRBJ2-7; either TRBD1 or TRBD2 may fit D (6 bases each). The germline CDR1 and CDR2 sequences are SGHDT and YYEEEE. Trimming removed 6 bases from V and 2 bases from J, with 15 bases in between. The CDR3 covers 14 residues. This CDR3 is CASKNRGLPYEQYF. The CDR3 DNA is TGTGCCAGCAAAAATCGGGGGCTCCCCTACGAGCAGTACTTC.

J is TRBJ2-5 and V is TRBV6-1, with D perhaps TRBD1 or TRBD2 (6 bases each). The CDR3 runs 13 residues. Trimming left V 8 bases short and J 5 bases short, with 15 bases between. The germline CDR1 and CDR2 sequences are MNHNS and SASEGT. The CDR3 sequence is CASGGGGAETQYF. The CDR3 DNA sequence: TGTGCCAGCGGCGGAGGGGGAGCGGAGACCCAGTACTTC.

This rearrangement joins TRBV5-1 to TRBJ2-7; 8 nucleotides line up with TRBD2. Germline V gives CDR1 SGHRS, CDR2 YFSETQ. The J segment lost 2 bases and the V segment lost 0 bases, leaving 4 bases of the junction unmatched. CDR3 length: 15 amino acids. The CDR3 coding sequence is TGCGCCAGCAGCTTGGATCGGGGGGGACCCTACGAGCAGTACTTC. Protein: CASSLDRGGPYEQYF.

This clonotype was detected a few times. The chain uses TRBV6-2 or TRBV6-3 and TRBJ2-5, with a tentative D call TRBD1 (5 bases). Trimming left V 6 bases short and J 2 bases short, with 19 bases between. The CDR3 has 16 residues. The V gene's germline CDR1 is MNHEY and CDR2 SVGEGT. This CDR3 is CASSYNRLLPQETQYF. CDR3 coding DNA: TGTGCCAGCAGCTACAACAGGTTACTGCCGCAAGAGACCCAGTACTTC.

This clonotype was counted many times. The chain couples TRBV6-1 to TRBJ2-5; unclear D gene. Trimming took off 6 bases at V and 5 bases at J, with 16 bases between the two ends. The CDR3 has 14 amino acids. CDR1 MNHNS and CDR2 SASEGT come from the germline V gene. The CDR3 DNA reads TGTGCCAGCAGCCTTACAGCCCCTTGGGAGACCCAGTACTTC. This codes for CASSLTAPWETQYF.

This clonotype was recorded a few times. CDR3: CASSQDTPSVNEQFF. CDR3 in DNA: TGCGCCAGCAGCCAAGACACCCCTTCCGTCAATGAGCAGTTCTTC. V and J are TRBV4-3 and TRBJ2-1; D remains ambiguous. This CDR3 is built from 15 residues. V lost 0 bases and J 6 bases, leaving 12 bases between the germline ends. Looked up from germline, CDR1 is LGHNA and CDR2 is YSLEER.

There are many counts of this clonotype. The chain couples TRBV29-1 to TRBJ2-1; no definite D call. CDR3 size: 14 residues. V lost 3 bases to trimming and J lost 2 bases, with 11 bases between them. Germline assignment: CDR1 SQVTM and CDR2 ANQGSEA. CDR3 bases: TGCAGCGTTGAGGACCACACGGCCTACAATGAGCAGTTCTTC. This codes for CSVEDHTAYNEQFF.

This clonotype appeared once. The chain links TRBV3-1 to TRBJ1-1, with no clear D. CDR1 and CDR2 (germline): LGHDT, YNNKEL (reference sequence). The CDR3 totals 14 residues. V was pared by 1 base and J by 0 bases, with 6 bases between. The DNA for the CDR3 is TGTGCCAGCAGCCAAGCAAACATGAACACTGAAGCTTTCTTT. Its protein is CASSQANMNTEAFF.

This clonotype appeared many times. CDR3: CATSRDSLYTGELFF. For the CDR3, the DNA is TGTGCCACCAGCCGTGACTCCCTCTACACCGGGGAGCTGTTTTTT. This chain uses TRBV24-1 with TRBJ2-2; D uncertain. From germline, CDR1 is KGHDR and CDR2 SFDVKD. The CDR3 extends over 15 amino acids. The germline V and J ends were trimmed by 7 bases and 3 bases, with 14 bases remaining between them.

The rearrangement links TRBV7-3 to TRBJ1-5; 8 bases align to TRBD1. With V trimmed by 5 bases and J by 8 bases, 17 bases remained unmatched. The CDR3 contains 17 residues. The germline CDR1 and CDR2 sequences are SGHTA and FQGTGA. The CDR3 DNA sequence: TGTGCCAGCAGCCAAGCCGGGGACAGGTTTGACGTAAAGCCCCAGCATTTT. The encoded protein is CASSQAGDRFDVKPQHF.

Sample share makes this clonotype large. The J gene is TRBJ2-7, the V gene TRBV29-1; no clear D gene. This CDR3 has 11 residues. Germline lookup yields CDR1 SQVTM and CDR2 ANQGSEA. V was clipped by 6 bases and J by 6 bases, with 12 bases between them. CDR3 amino acids: CSVAEHREQYF. CDR3 sequence (DNA): TGCAGCGTAGCAGAACACCGCGAGCAGTACTTC.

The J gene is TRBJ2-5, the V gene TRBV20-1; D is perhaps TRBD1 (5 bases). Trimming shortened V by 0 bases and J by 3 bases, and 17 bases separated the two germline ends. Germline lookup yields CDR1 DFQATT and CDR2 SNEGSKA (reference sequence). The CDR3 is made up of 16 amino acids. This CDR3 reads CSARDVRANSKETQYF. The CDR3 nucleotides are TGCAGTGCTAGAGATGTCAGGGCCAATTCGAAAGAGACCCAGTACTTC.

The chain combines TRBV20-1 with TRBJ2-4; D is perhaps TRBD1 (6 bases). V lost 5 bases and J 9 bases, leaving 20 bases between the germline ends. Germline CDR1 is DFQATT and CDR2 is SNEGSKA (reference sequence). This CDR3 has 14 amino acids. Here the CDR3 DNA reads TGCAGTGCTCCCGACAGGACGGTGGGTGGCATTCAGTACTTC. Residues: CSAPDRTVGGIQYF.